Presented here are 24 T cell receptor beta chains from one specimen sequenced in a study of blood T cell repertoires in COVID-19. Here immunoSEQ multiplex PCR was the method, and the copy in TCRdb shows in-frame clones only, minus some. The table includes about 260,000 clones, 65% to 90% detected once. The sample consisted of peripheral blood. These TCRs come from a man aged 25-45 years with active or convalescent COVID-19.

The chain uses TRBV4-3 and TRBJ2-7; D may be TRBD1 (5 bases). Germline V gene data show CDR1 as LGHNA and CDR2 as YSLEER. Trimming pared 0 bases from V and 2 bases from J, leaving 8 bases between. CDR3 length equals 14 residues. The CDR3: CASSQDPGTYEQYF. In DNA form, the CDR3 reads TGCGCCAGCAGCCAAGATCCAGGGACCTACGAGCAGTACTTC.

The chain recombines TRBV5-1 with TRBJ2-5; 7 bases line up with TRBD1. CDR1 and CDR2 (germline): SGHRS, YFSETQ. Trimming cost V 4 bases and J 0 bases; bases outside gene matches: 9. The CDR3 runs 16 residues. The CDR3 bases are TGCGCCAGCAGCCGAAGGGGACAGAACTACCAAGAGACCCAGTACTTC. Its protein product is CASSRRGQNYQETQYF. The whole variable domain, remainder taken from reference TRBV5-1 and TRBJ2-5, is KAGVTQTPRYLIKTRGQQVTLSCSPISGHRSVSWYQQTPGQGLQFLFEYFSETQRNKGNFPGRFSGRQFSNSRSEMNVSTLELGDSALYLCASSRRGQNYQETQYFGPGTRLLVL.

The genes are TRBV6-5 and TRBJ2-1; perhaps TRBD2 as D (5 bases). The CDR3 sequence is 12 residues long. V was clipped by 4 bases and J by 12 bases, with 13 bases between them. Germline V gene sequence: CDR1 MNHEY, CDR2 SVGAGI. CDR3 amino acids: CASSSTSSRQFF. DNA of the CDR3: TGTGCCAGCAGTTCAACTAGTTCTAGGCAGTTCTTC.

The chain carries TRBV30 and TRBJ1-6; no definite D call. V was clipped by 0 bases and J by 8 bases, with 11 bases between them. The CDR3 length is 14 residues. Germline V gene data show CDR1 as GTSNPN and CDR2 as SVGIG (reference sequence). In DNA form, the CDR3 reads TGTGCCTGGAGTGTACAGATCCGAGATTCACCCCTCCACTTT. It specifies CAWSVQIRDSPLHF.

J is TRBJ1-1 and V is TRBV10-3; 8 bases line up with TRBD1. The CDR3 spans 15 residues. V lost 6 bases, J lost 5 bases, and 11 bases stayed unmatched. CDR1 is ENHRY, CDR2 SYGVKD, per germline. The CDR3 spells CAISPSDRGRTEAFF. In DNA form, the CDR3 reads TGTGCCATCAGCCCATCCGACAGGGGTCGGACTGAAGCTTTCTTT.

V and J are TRBV30 and TRBJ1-2, with D hard to call. V was shortened by 0 bases and J by 7 bases, with 9 bases between the two germline ends. The V gene's germline CDR1 is GTSNPN and CDR2 SVGIG (reference sequence). The CDR3 has 12 amino acids. Written as DNA, the CDR3 is TGTGCCTGGAGTGTTCGTGTTTCTGGCTACACCTTC. It encodes CAWSVRVSGYTF.

This CDR3 reads CASSQARVNGYTF. The DNA of the CDR3 is TGTGCCAGCAGCCAAGCCAGGGTGAATGGCTACACCTTC. This chain joins TRBV3-1 (or the pseudogene TRBV3-2) and TRBJ1-2; D may be TRBD1 (5 bases). CDR3 length: 13 amino acids. CDR1 is LGHDT and CDR2 is YNNKEL in the germline V gene (reference sequence). The V end was cut by 1 base, the J end by 6 bases, with 9 bases between.

In DNA, the CDR3 is TGTGCAAGTCGAGGGCCCGGGAGCTATGGCTACACCTTC. It is translated as CASRGPGSYGYTF. The rearrangement joins TRBV12-2 to TRBJ1-2. TRBV12-2 is given as a pseudogene. The length of the CDR3 is 13 residues.

The CDR3 DNA follows: TGTGCCACCAGAGGGTCATTCGCGGGGGGTTCAGATACGCAGTATTTT. The encoded protein is CATRGSFAGGSDTQYF. The chain carries TRBV15 and TRBJ2-3, with 8 bases identical to TRBD2. The CDR3 totals 16 residues. CDR1 is LNHNV and CDR2 is YYDKDF in the germline V gene (reference sequence). V lost 6 bases, J lost 4 bases, and 12 bases stayed unmatched.

The gene calls are TRBV10-1 and TRBJ2-7; TRBD2 agrees at 11 bases. The CDR3 is 16 residues long. Germline V gives CDR1 WNHNN, CDR2 SYGVQD (reference sequence). The trim removed 0 bases at V and 9 bases at J, leaving 10 bases unmatched. The CDR3 DNA follows: TGCGCCAGCAGTGAGTCGACAGGGCTAGCGGGGGGAGTGCAGTACTTC. It specifies CASSESTGLAGGVQYF.

The rearrangement uses TRBV10-2 and TRBJ1-1; no clear D. Germline V gene lookup returns CDR1 WSHSY and CDR2 SAAADI. V shed 5 bases and J shed 1 base, with 14 bases lying between them. This CDR3 has 15 amino acids. Written as DNA, the CDR3 is TGCGCCAGCAGTTGGGCGTCCCCTGGGAACACTGAAGCTTTCTTT. It specifies CASSWASPGNTEAFF.

This sequence joins TRBV27 and TRBJ1-2, with D possibly matching TRBD1 (6 bases). The CDR3 spans 15 residues. The V end was cut by 2 bases, the J end by 5 bases, with 15 bases between. The germline CDR1 and CDR2 sequences are MNHEY and SMNVEV (reference sequence). The CDR3 region is CASSLHGGLDYGYTF. The DNA of the CDR3 is TGTGCCAGCAGTTTACATGGGGGCTTAGATTATGGCTACACCTTC.

The chain carries TRBV7-7 and TRBJ2-1, with D tentatively TRBD2 (6 bases). CDR3 length: 17 amino acids. Trimming took 3 bases from V and 7 from J, leaving 22 bases between them. In germline, CDR1 is SSHAT, CDR2 FNYEAQ (reference sequence). The CDR3 sequence: CASSLNSRGVPGNEQFF. CDR3 bases: TGTGCCAGCAGCTTGAACAGCCGCGGGGTCCCGGGGAATGAGCAGTTCTTC. Complete variable domain (other parts from reference TRBV7-7 and TRBJ2-1): GAGVSQSPRYKVTKRGQDVTLRCDPISSHATLYWYQQALGQGPEFLTYFNYEAQPDKSGLPSDRFSAERPEGSISTLTIQRTEQRDSAMYRCASSLNSRGVPGNEQFFGPGTRLTVL.

The rearrangement uses TRBV24-1 and TRBJ2-2; tentatively, D is TRBD1 (5 bases). The V and J ends lost 9 bases and 7 bases respectively, with 14 bases between them. The germline V gene encodes CDR1 KGHDR and CDR2 SFDVKD. This CDR3 spans 13 amino acids. The CDR3 DNA sequence: TGTGCCACCCAGGGCCCGGGCTACGGGGAGCTGTTTTTT. Residues: CATQGPGYGELFF.

This clone is a singleton in its sample. The genes are TRBV5-4 and TRBJ2-2, with 7 nucleotides matching TRBD2. This CDR3 has 15 amino acids. Germline V lookup: CDR1 SGHNT, CDR2 YYREEE (reference sequence). The V and J ends lost 0 bases and 6 bases, in that order; junction bases with no gene match: 5. Here the CDR3 reads CASSLGPTSAGELFF. CDR3 in DNA: TGTGCCAGCAGCTTGGGTCCTACTAGCGCCGGGGAGCTGTTTTTT.

This chain connects TRBV3-1 (or the pseudogene TRBV3-2) to TRBJ1-5; a weak D match, TRBD1 (6 bases). CDR3 length: 14 residues. Per the germline V gene, CDR1 is LGHDT and CDR2 is YNNKEL (reference sequence). V was cut by 2 bases and J by 7 bases, with 12 bases left in between. CDR3 DNA: TGTGCCAGCAGCCAAACGACAGGCAGGCAGCCCCAGCATTTT. Translating it yields CASSQTTGRQPQHF.

This chain uses TRBV2 with TRBJ1-5; D is undetermined. Per germline, CDR1 SNHLY and CDR2 FYNNEI. This CDR3 region has 15 residues. V dropped 6 bases and J dropped 1 base, with 13 bases sitting between them. The DNA of the CDR3 is TGTGCCAGCAGGGCGGAGGGTTTGAGCAATCAGCCCCAGCATTTT. Protein: CASRAEGLSNQPQHF. Full variable domain (rest looked up from reference TRBV2 and TRBJ1-5): EPEVTQTPSHQVTQMGQEVILRCVPISNHLYFYWYRQILGQKVEFLVSFYNNEISEKSEIFDDQFSVERPDGSNFTLKIRSTKLEDSAMYFCASRAEGLSNQPQHFGDGTRLSIL.

The rearrangement uses TRBV10-1 and TRBJ1-1; D is unresolved. V was trimmed by 3 bases and J by 4 bases, leaving 15 bases between them. The CDR3 runs to 15 residues. CDR1 is WNHNN, CDR2 SYGVQD, per germline (reference sequence). The CDR3 loop is CASSDSRAIGTEAFF. The CDR3, as DNA: TGCGCCAGCAGTGATTCGAGGGCGATAGGCACTGAAGCTTTCTTT.

This chain links TRBV4-1 with TRBJ2-5; 7 nucleotides align to TRBD2. V lost 5 bases to trimming and J lost 2 bases; unmatched junction nucleotides: 2. The CDR3 has 13 amino acids. The V gene's germline CDR1 is MGHRA and CDR2 YSYEKL. The CDR3 region has the DNA TGCGCCAGCAGCGCGCGGGAGCAAGAGACCCAGTACTTC. This sequence encodes CASSAREQETQYF.

The V call is TRBV6-6, the J call TRBJ2-2; D is unresolved. The CDR3 has 20 amino acids. The V and J ends lost 5 bases and 0 bases respectively, with 25 bases between them. Germline assignment: CDR1 MNHNY and CDR2 SVGAGI (reference sequence). Here the CDR3 DNA reads TGTGCCAGCAGTCCCCTTTACTCGAATTCAGCCACTACGAACACCGGGGAGCTGTTTTTT. Its protein product is CASSPLYSNSATTNTGELFF.

V and J are TRBV18 and TRBJ1-6; tentative D call: TRBD1 (6 bases). Germline CDR1 KGHSH, CDR2 LQKENI. The CDR3 has 13 residues. V was pared by 3 bases and J by 9 bases, with 9 bases between. CDR3 sequence reads: CASSPGGSSPLHF. CDR3 DNA sequence: TGTGCCAGCTCACCTGGGGGCTCTTCACCCCTCCACTTT.

The chain is built from TRBV5-1 and TRBJ2-1; 7 nucleotides agree with TRBD2. The CDR3 is 14 amino acids. Germline values: CDR1 SGHRS, CDR2 YFSETQ. V was clipped by 3 bases and J by 4 bases; unmatched bases: 4. The chain's CDR3 is CASSSPGGYNEQFF. CDR3 coding DNA: TGCGCCAGCAGCTCTCCGGGGGGATACAATGAGCAGTTCTTC.

The gene calls are TRBV14 and TRBJ2-3, with TRBD2 identical over 9 bases. The germline V gene encodes CDR1 SGHDN and CDR2 FVKESK. With 0 bases clipped from V and 6 bases from J, the junction kept 7 bases outside the gene matches. The CDR3 loop spans 16 amino acids. CDR3 protein: CASSQDLGLAGDTQYF. In DNA, the CDR3 is TGTGCCAGCAGCCAAGATCTGGGGCTAGCGGGGGATACGCAGTATTTT.

The genes are TRBV4-1 and TRBJ2-3; TRBD1 matches at 7 bases. Looked up from germline, CDR1 is MGHRA and CDR2 is YSYEKL. This CDR3 has 15 amino acids. J lost 8 bases, V lost 5 bases, and 13 bases had no gene match. The CDR3 DNA is TGCGCCAGCAGCTACGAGGGGGCGGTTCTAAGTACGCAGTATTTT. Amino acid sequence: CASSYEGAVLSTQYF.